These T cell receptor beta chains were read from a single sample in a study of cytomegalovirus exposure and HLA in healthy donors. The repertoire was sequenced with immunoSEQ multiplex PCR; TCRdb's copy has only in-frame clones and lacks some. Found here are 100,000 to 150,000 clones, approximately 85% of them singletons; the top ten hold 8.1%. The material sequenced was PBMCs. The receptors derive from a woman between 45 and 65 years old in good health and CMV-seropositive. CDR3s leave out the opening cysteine and the closing phenylalanine or tryptophan. For some rows the clone size is stated as once, few or many, or as a class when expanded; others skip it.

v_gene,abundance,CDR3aa
TRBV14,NA,ASSASRGTGELF
TRBV27,few,ASSLLWRGSGTEAF
TRBV2,NA,ASWADEKLF
TRBV28,NA,ASSLPPPKTAF
TRBV7-9,NA,ASSFAGLRAGNTIY
TRBV28,NA,ASSSGYKRGEKLF
TRBV19,NA,ASSMAGAGVGYT
TRBV7-8,NA,ASSPNRRDRETQY
TRBV5-1,NA,ASSLWRGGRTDTQY
TRBV7-6,NA,ASRTGQPNTGELF
TRBV2,NA,ASRGNGYQETQY
TRBV21-1,once,ASSKRGLAGGTISYEQY
TRBV10-3,NA,AISESGEDSHYGYT
TRBV2,once,ASGVQGEYNSPLH
TRBV7-9,once,ASTPGQSSTDTQY
TRBV6-1,NA,ASSDRGGVSNQPQH
TRBV5-1,NA,ASSLRMTGSDTEAF
TRBV4-1,NA,ASSALRGQQNTEAF
TRBV6-1,NA,ASSWGRAQTQY
TRBV28,NA,ASSSIPQTSGRASDTQY
TRBV19,NA,ASSGLAGGFTYNEQF
TRBV30,NA,AWLSRGRDTQY
TRBV7-2,NA,ASSYTATGNTIY
TRBV9,once,ASSVRDRTANYGYT
TRBV11-1,NA,AGGQTNTEAF
TRBV5-1,NA,ASSLSVNTGELF
TRBV6-1,NA,ASSEVAGSYEQY
TRBV9,NA,ASSVATGDYGYT
TRBV5-1,NA,ASSLGQRSGNTIY
TRBV7-2,NA,ASSFQGIPYNEQF
TRBV7-2,NA,ASSLGGGENTIY
TRBV4-1,NA,ASSQDLRDRGLPGAGELF
TRBV6-5,NA,ASSSTSVHEQY
TRBV29-1,NA,SVRHGYGYT